These 32 T cell receptor beta chains were sequenced from one sample in a study of post-analysis software for immune sequencing data (dated by TCRdb to about 2015). Study-wide conclusions, independent of this receptor: Significantly higher frequencies in patients than in controls were found for roughly 5 TRBV segments, including TRBV5-6, TRBV5-1 and TRBV20-1.

Libraries were prepared through PCR. The instrument was an Illumina HiSeq 2500. Unique molecular identifiers were incorporated into TCR beta cDNA libraries to reduce PCR and sequencing biases. The raw public data were reprocessed by TCRdb itself: fastp quality trimming at Q25, MiXCR clonotype calling, in-frame beta chains only. CDR3 protein duplicates are merged, each entry listing the most common genes and DNA. The sample data list about 540,000 distinct CDR3 sequences, and about a third of these were observed just once. The biggest ten clones account for less than 6% of the sample. These TCRs' antigens remain unknown. The material sequenced was blood. The receptors here all came from a girl aged 2-17 years with multiple sclerosis.

The J gene is TRBJ2-4, the V gene TRBV5-6; D not certain. TRBJ2-7 matches the DNA end more closely, so the J call is doubtful. The CDR3 is 14 amino acids. Germline CDR1 SGHDT, CDR2 YYEEEE. The CDR3 region is CASSLGVPQHEQYF. The CDR3, as DNA: TGTGCCAGCAGCTTGGGTGTCCCCCAGCACGAGCAGTACTTC.

This clonotype was observed a few times. This chain connects TRBV6-5 to TRBJ1-1; 8 positions match TRBD1. Germline lookup yields CDR1 MNHEY and CDR2 SVGAGI. The CDR3 is 15 residues long. V lost 5 bases, J lost 4 bases, and 9 bases stayed unmatched. The CDR3 DNA follows: TGTGCCAGCAGTCGCGACAGGGGATGGGGCACTGAAGCTTTCTTT. Translating it yields CASSRDRGWGTEAFF.

This chain joins TRBV5-1 and TRBJ2-1, with D possibly being TRBD1 or TRBD2 (7 bases each). Germline V gene data show CDR1 as SGHRS and CDR2 as YFSETQ. V was shortened by 0 bases and J by 6 bases, with 25 bases between the two germline ends. This CDR3 is 19 amino acids long. CDR3 protein: CASSLDEFGAGGEANEQFF. CDR3 DNA sequence: TGCGCCAGCAGCTTGGACGAATTCGGGGCAGGGGGGGAGGCCAATGAGCAGTTCTTC.

The chain couples TRBV13 to TRBJ2-1, with 9 positions matching TRBD2. The CDR3 contains 15 residues. Germline V gene sequence: CDR1 PRHDT, CDR2 FYEKMQ (reference sequence). J gave up 7 bases and V 1 base, and 5 bases lay outside the gene matches. CDR3 coding DNA: TGTGCCAGCAGCTTAGAGGGCGGGGGGGCAAATGAGCAGTTCTTC. Translation gives CASSLEGGGANEQFF.

V usage is TRBV7-8 and J usage is TRBJ2-1; D is tentatively TRBD1 or TRBD2 (6 bases each). The CDR3 spans 15 residues. The germline gives CDR1 SGHVS, CDR2 FQNEAQ. V was cut by 5 bases and J by 9 bases, with 20 bases left in between. CDR3 bases: TGTGCCAGCAGCCTACACAGGGACTCCACGACTGAGCAGTTCTTC. This gives the protein CASSLHRDSTTEQFF.

V usage is TRBV6-2 or TRBV6-3 and J usage is TRBJ2-5, with D perhaps given as TRBD1 or TRBD2 (5 bases each). Germline lookup yields CDR1 MNHEY and CDR2 SVGEGT. Trimming pared 5 bases from V and 0 bases from J, leaving 10 bases between. CDR3 length: 14 amino acids. CDR3 residues: CASSAGAYQETQYF. CDR3 sequence (DNA): TGTGCCAGCAGTGCCGGGGCGTACCAAGAGACCCAGTACTTC.

The rearrangement joins TRBV12-3 or TRBV12-4 to TRBJ2-1; D unclear. V lost 3 bases and J 7 bases, leaving 10 bases between the germline ends. The CDR3 spans 13 residues. The CDR3: CASSFSQRNEQFF. The CDR3, as DNA: TGTGCCAGCAGTTTCTCCCAGAGGAATGAGCAGTTCTTC.

The chain uses TRBV6-1 and TRBJ2-7; D not certain. The CDR3 is made up of 13 amino acids. CDR1 and CDR2 (germline): MNHNS, SASEGT. V shed 0 bases and J shed 2 bases, with 5 bases lying between them. CDR3 bases: TGTGCCAGCAGTGAAGCGCCCGCCTACGAGCAGTACTTC. This gives the protein CASSEAPAYEQYF.

The rearrangement links TRBV29-1 to TRBJ1-2; D perhaps matches TRBD1 (6 bases). The CDR3 loop spans 15 amino acids. Germline CDR1 and CDR2: SQVTM and ANQGSEA. Trimming took off 3 bases at V and 1 base at J, with 15 bases between the two ends. The CDR3 spells CSVEGGGSFNYGYTF. The CDR3 nucleotides are TGCAGCGTTGAGGGGGGGGGCTCCTTTAACTATGGCTACACCTTC.

This clonotype was counted a few times. The junction departs from the called germline gene at one end, perhaps through a read error. The V call is TRBV7-8, the J call TRBJ2-4, with 10 bases fitting TRBD1. The better agreement between TRBJ2-7 and the DNA end casts doubt on the J call. There are 19 residues in the CDR3. CDR1 is SGHVS, CDR2 FQNEAQ, per germline. Here the CDR3 DNA reads TGTGCCAGCAGCTTAACGGTCCCGGGACAGGGGCCTAGCTCCTGCGAGCAGTACTTC. Its translation: CASSLTVPGQGPSSCEQYF.

The CDR3 reads CASSSRGGHPDTQYF. CDR3 bases: TGCGCCAGCAGCTCACGGGGGGGCCATCCAGATACGCAGTATTTT. The chain is built from TRBV5-1 and TRBJ2-3; 8 nucleotides match TRBD2. This CDR3 contains 15 residues. Germline loops: CDR1 SGHRS, CDR2 YFSETQ. Trimming cost V 3 bases and J 4 bases; bases outside gene matches: 7.

This clonotype appeared a few times. The chain carries TRBV7-3 and TRBJ2-1; either TRBD1 or TRBD2 may supply D (6 bases each). CDR1 SGHTA and CDR2 FQGTGA come from the germline V gene. The CDR3 extends over 15 amino acids. Deletions cut 3 bases from V and 6 bases from J, with 15 bases between. Written as DNA, the CDR3 is TGTGCCAGCAGCTTCACGGGGGCAACGCGCAATGAGCAGTTCTTC. This encodes CASSFTGATRNEQFF. Together with reference TRBV7-3 and TRBJ2-1, the CDR3 gives the full variable domain: GAGVSQTPSNKVTEKGKYVELRCDPISGHTALYWYRQSLGQGPEFLIYFQGTGAADDSGLPNDRFFAVRPEGSVSTLKIQRTERGDSAVYLCASSFTGATRNEQFFGPGTRLTVL.

The rearrangement joins TRBV6-5 to TRBJ2-3; weak D call: TRBD2 (5 bases). CDR3 length equals 18 residues. The V and J ends lost 2 bases and 0 bases respectively, with 18 bases between them. Germline V CDR1 and CDR2: MNHEY, SVGAGI. CDR3 coding DNA: TGTGCCAGCAGTTACCCCTCCTCGGTGGGAGCAAGCACAGATACGCAGTATTTT. This encodes CASSYPSSVGASTDTQYF.

This clonotype was observed a handful of times. V and J are TRBV20-1 and TRBJ1-2; possible D gene TRBD1, 6 bases. This CDR3 has 14 residues. CDR1 DFQATT and CDR2 SNEGSKA come from the germline V gene (reference sequence). Trimming cost V 6 bases and J 0 bases, with 14 bases left between them. CDR3 DNA: TGCAGTGCCCAAACGGGGGCCTCTAACTATGGCTACACCTTC. Its translation is CSAQTGASNYGYTF.

This chain joins TRBV20-1 and TRBJ2-3; D unclear. V shed 6 bases and J shed 2 bases, with 6 bases lying between them. CDR3 length: 11 residues. Germline-derived CDR1 and CDR2 are DFQATT and SNEGSKA (reference sequence). CDR3 nucleotides: TGCAGTGCCTTGTTCACAGATACGCAGTATTTT. Translated: CSALFTDTQYF.

This rearrangement joins TRBV12-3 or TRBV12-4 to TRBJ1-2, with D unresolved. The CDR3 contains 16 residues. The germline V and J ends were trimmed by 4 bases and 1 base, with 16 bases remaining between them. CDR3: CASSYRASALNYGYTF. The CDR3 nucleotides read TGTGCCAGCAGTTACCGGGCCTCAGCCCTTAACTATGGCTACACCTTC.

This clonotype has more than one count but fewer than ten. The V call is TRBV14, the J call TRBJ2-7, with 11 bases lining up with TRBD2. Germline CDR1 is SGHDN and CDR2 is FVKESK. The CDR3 has 15 residues. V lost 1 base to trimming and J lost 7 bases; unmatched junction nucleotides: 6. The CDR3 nucleotides are TGTGCCAGCAGCCAAGGACTAGCGGGGTCCCTTGAGCAGTACTTC. It translates to CASSQGLAGSLEQYF.

The chain carries TRBV10-3 and TRBJ2-6, with a weak D call TRBD1 (5 bases). Between the trimmed V and J ends, which lost 0 bases and 4 bases, there was a span of 7 bases. The V gene's germline CDR1 is ENHRY and CDR2 SYGVKD. The CDR3 is made up of 15 amino acids. The chain's CDR3 is CAISESTAGANVLTF. As DNA, the CDR3 is TGTGCCATCAGTGAGTCGACAGCCGGGGCCAACGTCCTGACTTTC.

This clonotype was recorded a few times. Sequence at one end of the junction differs from germline and may be a read error. V is TRBV9 and J is TRBJ2-5; 8 bases line up with TRBD2. The CDR3 runs to 15 residues. CDR1 and CDR2 from the germline V gene are SGDLS and YYNGEE. The CDR3 nucleotides are TGTACCAGCAGCGAGGACGGCGGGGGGAGAGAGACCCAGTACTTC. It is translated as CTSSEDGGGRETQYF.

The chain recombines TRBV10-3 with TRBJ2-3; TRBD1 matches 7 bases. V shed 10 bases, J shed 2 bases, and the junction held 9 bases outside the gene matches. Germline V gene lookup returns CDR1 ENHRY and CDR2 SYGVKD. This CDR3 is built from 14 residues. The CDR3 is CATKDRTHTDTQYF. The CDR3 DNA reads as TGTGCCACTAAGGACAGGACCCACACAGATACGCAGTATTTT.

This clonotype showed up just a few times. CDR3 in amino acids: CSASRQQETQYF. The CDR3 nucleotides read TGCAGTGCTTCCCGGCAGCAAGAGACCCAGTACTTC. The chain has TRBV20-1 and TRBJ2-5; D call uncertain. Trimming cost V 5 bases and J 2 bases, with 9 bases left between them. The V gene's germline CDR1 is DFQATT and CDR2 SNEGSKA (reference sequence). This CDR3 has 12 amino acids.

This clonotype was seen more than once but under ten times. The chain employs TRBV28 and TRBJ1-4; no clear D gene. The CDR3 consists of 17 residues. Trimming stripped 3 bases from V and 0 bases from J, with 14 bases between. CDR1 and CDR2 (germline): MDHEN, SYDVKM. The CDR3 DNA sequence: TGTGCCAGCAGTTTTGTACAGTTTGCAGCAACTAATGAAAAACTGTTTTTT. It specifies CASSFVQFAATNEKLFF.

The chain is built from TRBV7-9 and TRBJ2-5; 8 bases agree with TRBD1. The germline V gene has CDR1 SEHNR and CDR2 FQNEAQ (reference sequence). The J segment lost 3 bases and the V segment lost 4 bases, leaving 7 bases of the junction unmatched. The CDR3 sequence is 15 residues long. The CDR3 sequence is CASSSTTGEEETQYF. CDR3 nucleotides: TGTGCCAGCAGCTCTACGACAGGGGAAGAAGAGACCCAGTACTTC.

The chain carries TRBV3-1 and TRBJ2-5, with 9 positions matching TRBD2. Germline CDR1 LGHDT, CDR2 YNNKEL (reference sequence). The CDR3 contains 14 residues. V shed 4 bases and J 11 bases; nucleotides not matched to a gene: 11. The CDR3 nucleotides are TGTGCCAGCAGCCCTCTAGCGGGGCCGTCGGAGCAGTACTTC. Its protein product is CASSPLAGPSEQYF.

This clonotype was found a few times. The rearrangement uses TRBV29-1 and TRBJ2-1; 11 nucleotides align to TRBD2. CDR1 and CDR2 from the germline V gene are SQVTM and ANQGSEA. The CDR3 spans 16 residues. Trimming cost V 3 bases and J 5 bases; bases outside gene matches: 9. The CDR3 loop reads CSVDSLLAGGDNEQFF. In DNA form, the CDR3 reads TGCAGCGTTGACTCCCTTCTAGCGGGGGGCGACAATGAGCAGTTCTTC.

The rearrangement uses TRBV6-5 and TRBJ1-1, with TRBD1 identical over 8 bases. The CDR3 totals 13 residues. V shed 6 bases and J 4 bases; nucleotides not matched to a gene: 4. Per the germline V gene, CDR1 is MNHEY and CDR2 is SVGAGI. The CDR3 protein is CASRHQGATEAFF. The CDR3 DNA is TGTGCCAGCAGGCACCAGGGGGCCACTGAAGCTTTCTTT.

Notes on this clonotype: One end of the junction is discordant with germline, which a read error may explain. The chain employs TRBV5-1 and TRBJ1-1; D is uncertain. In germline, CDR1 is SGHRS, CDR2 YFSETQ. The CDR3 runs to 12 residues. The CDR3 loop is CVSSLEVGEAFF. CDR3 DNA sequence: TGCGTCAGCAGCTTGGAAGTGGGAGAAGCTTTCTTT.

This clonotype was seen only a few times. This chain connects TRBV11-2 to TRBJ1-1, with TRBD1 matching over 7 bases. Germline CDR1 and CDR2: SGHAT and FQNNGV. The CDR3 has 15 residues. The trim removed 4 bases at V and 5 bases at J, leaving 10 bases unmatched. This CDR3 is CASSSLTGLRTEAFF. CDR3 coding DNA: TGTGCCAGCAGCTCCCTGACAGGGCTTAGGACTGAAGCTTTCTTT.

In its sample, this clonotype was seen a few times. The chain links TRBV7-2 to TRBJ1-2; D gene ambiguous. Trimming removed 5 bases at V and 8 bases at J, with 15 bases between. Per the germline V gene, CDR1 is SGHTA and CDR2 is FQGNSA. This CDR3 is built from 13 residues. The CDR3 DNA follows: TGTGCCAGCAGCCCCCGTAACGCGGTAGGCTACACCTTC. Encoded protein: CASSPRNAVGYTF.

The sample holds a few counts of this clonotype. The rearrangement joins TRBV20-1 to TRBJ2-1; a possible D gene is TRBD2 (7 bases). V was clipped by 5 bases and J by 7 bases, with 24 bases between them. The CDR3 loop spans 16 amino acids. Germline CDR1 is DFQATT and CDR2 is SNEGSKA (reference sequence). CDR3 nucleotides: TGCAGTGCTGCATCTAGGAGGGGGGGGGTAGGTAATGAGCAGTTCTTC. It specifies CSAASRRGGVGNEQFF.

The genes are TRBV20-1 and TRBJ1-1; tentative D call: TRBD1 (5 bases). CDR3 length: 15 amino acids. Germline V gives CDR1 DFQATT, CDR2 SNEGSKA (reference sequence). V lost 6 bases and J 7 bases, leaving 24 bases between the germline ends. CDR3 in DNA: TGCAGTGCCCCCGATCGGGGCAGGAGAGACTTTGAAGCTTTCTTT. Translated, it gives CSAPDRGRRDFEAFF.

The chain combines TRBV16 with TRBJ1-1; D unclear. CDR1 is KGHSY, CDR2 FQNENV, per germline. This CDR3 is built from 15 residues. The V and J ends lost 1 base and 0 bases respectively, with 9 bases between them. The CDR3 DNA sequence: TGTGCCAGCAGCCAATTGCTACGCATGAACACTGAAGCTTTCTTT. The encoded protein is CASSQLLRMNTEAFF. Complete variable domain (other parts from reference TRBV16 and TRBJ1-1): GEEVAQTPKHLVRGEGQKAKLYCAPIKGHSYVFWYQQVLKNEFKFLISFQNENVFDETGMPKERFSAKCLPNSPCSLEIQATKLEDSAVYFCASSQLLRMNTEAFFGQGTRLTVV.